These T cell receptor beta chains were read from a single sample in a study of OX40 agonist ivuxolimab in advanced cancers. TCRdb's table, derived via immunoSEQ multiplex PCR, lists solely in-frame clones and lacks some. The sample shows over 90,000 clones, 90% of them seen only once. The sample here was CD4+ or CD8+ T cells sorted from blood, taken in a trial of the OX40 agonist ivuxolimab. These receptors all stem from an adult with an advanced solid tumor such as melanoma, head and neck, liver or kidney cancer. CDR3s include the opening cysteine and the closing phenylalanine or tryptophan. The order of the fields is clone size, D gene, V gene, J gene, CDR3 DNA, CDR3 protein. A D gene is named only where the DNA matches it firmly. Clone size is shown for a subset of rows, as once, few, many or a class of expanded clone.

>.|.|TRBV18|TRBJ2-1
TGTGCCAGCTCACCACCCGAGGGCGTGTCTATCTACAATGAGCAGTTCTTC
CASSPPEGVSIYNEQFF
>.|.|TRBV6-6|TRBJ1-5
TGTGCCAGCAGTTACCTAGGGTCCAATCAGCCCCAGCATTTT
CASSYLGSNQPQHF
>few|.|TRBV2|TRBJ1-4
TGTGCCAGCACACAGCAAACTATTTCAACTAATGAAAAACTGTTTTTT
CASTQQTISTNEKLFF
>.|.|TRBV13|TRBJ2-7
TGTGCCAGCAGCTTAGGCCTGCGGGACACCTCCTACGAGCAGTACTTC
CASSLGLRDTSYEQYF
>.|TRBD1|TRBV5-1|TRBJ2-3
TGCGCCAGCAGACTCCCGGGACAGGGCACAGATACGCAGTATTTT
CASRLPGQGTDTQYF
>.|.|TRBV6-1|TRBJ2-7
TGTGCCAGCAGTAAGGAGGGACAGATCTACGAGCAGTACTTC
CASSKEGQIYEQYF
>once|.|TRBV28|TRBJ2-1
TGTGCCAGCAGTTTTGTTGGGAGACTGCATGAGCAGTTCTTC
CASSFVGRLHEQFF
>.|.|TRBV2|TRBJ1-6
TGTGCCAGCAGTGGCTTGGAGGAGCATAATTCACCCCTCCACTTT
CASSGLEEHNSPLHF
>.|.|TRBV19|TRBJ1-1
TGTGCCAGTAGTCATGGAACCAGGACATTTAACGCTGAAGCTTTCTTT
CASSHGTRTFNAEAFF
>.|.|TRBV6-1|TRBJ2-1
TGTGCCAGCAAAGACAGGCCCCTACGGAATGAGCAGTTCTTC
CASKDRPLRNEQFF
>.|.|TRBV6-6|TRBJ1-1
TGTGCCAGCAGTTACTCGAACCAAGCTTTCTTT
CASSYSNQAFF
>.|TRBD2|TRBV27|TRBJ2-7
TGTGCCAGCAGTTTGAACGGGAGGTCACGAGAGCAGTACTTC
CASSLNGRSREQYF
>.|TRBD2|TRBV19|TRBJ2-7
TGTGCCAGTAGTATAGGGACCTCCAGCGGGAGGGCCTACGAGCAGTACTTC
CASSIGTSSGRAYEQYF
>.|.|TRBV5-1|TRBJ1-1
TGCGCCAGCAGCTTGGGCGCAGGGGCCACTGAAGCTTTCTTT
CASSLGAGATEAFF
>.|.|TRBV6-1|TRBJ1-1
TGTGCCAGCAGTTTCGAAAAAACAGCGAACACTGAAGCTTTCTTT
CASSFEKTANTEAFF
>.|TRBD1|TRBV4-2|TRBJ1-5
TGTGCCAGCAGCCAAGCGACAGGGGAGGATCAGCCCCAGCATTTT
CASSQATGEDQPQHF
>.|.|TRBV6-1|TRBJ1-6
TGTGCCAGCAGTGTTGAGAGAGCTTTGACCCTCCACTTT
CASSVERALTLHF
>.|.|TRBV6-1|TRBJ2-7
TGTGCCAGCAGTGTCGGCATCCACTACGAGCAGTACTTC
CASSVGIHYEQYF
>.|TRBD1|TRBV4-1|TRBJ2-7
TGCGCCAGCAGCCAGGGGACAGGGAGAACCTACGAGCAGTACTTC
CASSQGTGRTYEQYF
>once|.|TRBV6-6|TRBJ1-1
TGTGCCAGCCTAGACAGGCGCAACACTGAAGCTTTCTTT
CASLDRRNTEAFF
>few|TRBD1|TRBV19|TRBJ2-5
TGTGCCAGTAGTAGAACAGGGGCGTACCAAGAGACCCAGTACTTC
CASSRTGAYQETQYF
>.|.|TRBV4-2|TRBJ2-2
TGTGCCAGCAGCCAAGGAGACCTCACGGTGGAGCTGTTTTTT
CASSQGDLTVELFF
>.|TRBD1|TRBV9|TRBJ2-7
TGTGCCAGCAGCGTAGCTGACAGGGGTTCCTACGAGCAGTACTTC
CASSVADRGSYEQYF
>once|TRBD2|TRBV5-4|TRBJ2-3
TGTGCCAGCAGCTCCCGGCCACTAGCGAACACAGATACGCAGTATTTT
CASSSRPLANTDTQYF
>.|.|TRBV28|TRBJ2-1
TGTGCCAGCAGTTTGAGACAGTGGAATGAGCAGTTCTTC
CASSLRQWNEQFF
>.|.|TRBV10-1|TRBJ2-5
TGCGCCAGCAGTGAGTCAAGGGCAGGGTTCGCAGAGACCCAGTACTTC
CASSESRAGFAETQYF
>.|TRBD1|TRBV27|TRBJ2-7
TGTGCCAGCACCCCGACAGGGTCCCCCTACGAGCAGTACTTC
CASTPTGSPYEQYF
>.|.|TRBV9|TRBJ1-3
TGTGCCAGCAGCGTAGGTGACGGGGTGTCTGGAAACACCATATATTTT
CASSVGDGVSGNTIYF
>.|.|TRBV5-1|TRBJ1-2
TGCGCCAGCAGCCCGGGAATAGGGGTGGGGAACTATGGCTACACCTTC
CASSPGIGVGNYGYTF
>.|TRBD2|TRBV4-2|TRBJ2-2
TGTGCCAGCAGCCAAGATCACGAGCGGGGGTACACCGGGGAGCTGTTTTTT
CASSQDHERGYTGELFF
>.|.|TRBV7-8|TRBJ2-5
TGTGCCAGCAGTCGATTCGGGGAGACCCAGTACTTC
CASSRFGETQYF
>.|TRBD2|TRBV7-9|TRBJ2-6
TGTGCCAGCAGCCCTCGGGGGGGCTCTGGGGCCAACGTCCTGACTTTC
CASSPRGGSGANVLTF
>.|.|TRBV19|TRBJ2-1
TGTGCCAGTCGACTGAACAATGAGCAGTTCTTC
CASRLNNEQFF
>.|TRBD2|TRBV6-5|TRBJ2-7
TGTGCCAGCAGAAGACTAGCGGGAGTCGTCGAGCAGTACTTC
CASRRLAGVVEQYF
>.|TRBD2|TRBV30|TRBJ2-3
TGTGCCTGGAGTGTATCTAGCGGGACAGATACGCAGTATTTT
CAWSVSSGTDTQYF
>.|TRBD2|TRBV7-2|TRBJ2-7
TGTGCCAGCAGCTGGGGGTTGGGAGGGTACGAGCAGTACTTC
CASSWGLGGYEQYF
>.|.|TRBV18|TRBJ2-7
TGTGCCAGCTCACCGATGGGCCCAGGCACCCCCTACGAGCAGTACTTC
CASSPMGPGTPYEQYF
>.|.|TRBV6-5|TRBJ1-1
TGTGCCAGCAGTCGGGACACTGAAGCTTTCTTT
CASSRDTEAFF
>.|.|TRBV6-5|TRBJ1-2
TGTGCCAGCAGTCGGGAACTACCTCAGGATGGCTACACCTTC
CASSRELPQDGYTF
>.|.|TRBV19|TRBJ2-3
TGTGCCAGTAGTGTGGAGATGGGCACAGATACGCAGTATTTT
CASSVEMGTDTQYF
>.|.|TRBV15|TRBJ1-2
TGTGCCACCAGTAGAGTTGCAGGGGCGGTCTATGGCTACACCTTC
CATSRVAGAVYGYTF
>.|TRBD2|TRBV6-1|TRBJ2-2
TGTGCCAGCAGGAGCGGGGATCGCGGGGAGCTGTTTTTT
CASRSGDRGELFF
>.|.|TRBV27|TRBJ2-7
TGTGTCAGCAGTTCAACCGCAGGGAGGTTAAGACCCTACGAGCAGTACTTC
CVSSSTAGRLRPYEQYF
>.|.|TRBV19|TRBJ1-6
TGTGCCAGTAGTATAGTGGAGAATTCACCCCTCCACTTT
CASSIVENSPLHF
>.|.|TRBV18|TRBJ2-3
TGTGCCAGCTCACGCTTAGCGCTAGCGAGCACAGATACGCAGTATTTT
CASSRLALASTDTQYF
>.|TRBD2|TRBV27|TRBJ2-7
TGTGCCAGCAGTCGAATCCCCGGGACTAGCGCGAGCTCCTACGAGCAGTACTTC
CASSRIPGTSASSYEQYF
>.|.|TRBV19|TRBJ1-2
TGTGCCAGTAGTATTTCGGGACGGCCTAACTATGGCTACACCTTC
CASSISGRPNYGYTF
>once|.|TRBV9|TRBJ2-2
TGTGCCAGCAGCGTAATCAGTGACACCGGGGAGCTGTTTTTT
CASSVISDTGELFF